One sample yielded the 15 T cell receptor beta chains listed below, sequenced in a study of human T cells and chemical hapten exposure. A single record per CDR3 protein comes from TCRdb applying MiXCR to the RACE reads. Among some 380,000 distinct CDR3 sequences listed, roughly 4.8% were seen once. The sample's time point: patch test 1, 2 weeks after DPC sensitization. Stated treatment: therapeutic diphenylcyclopropenone sensitization with weekly scalp DPC. Sequencing used whole blood, obtained in connection with sensitization to the hapten diphenylcyclopropenone (DPC). The receptors were sampled from a woman aged 45-65 years with alopecia areata. Some clones in this sample may be carry-over from other donors' samples.

This clonotype was recorded at least ten times. The rearrangement uses TRBV4-1 and TRBJ1-4; D ambiguous. V lost 0 bases and J lost 4, with 15 bases in between. This CDR3 region has 17 residues. Germline CDR1 is MGHRA and CDR2 is YSYEKL. CDR3 sequence (DNA): TGCGCCAGCAGCCAAGATTACCCGGGTAATGGTAATGAAAAACTGTTTTTT. Protein: CASSQDYPGNGNEKLFF.

At least ten counts were recorded for this clonotype. V usage is TRBV4-2 and J usage is TRBJ1-6; possible D gene TRBD1, 5 bases. CDR3 length: 15 residues. Trimming stripped 0 bases from V and 7 bases from J, with 10 bases between. Per germline, CDR1 LGHNA and CDR2 YNFKEQ. The CDR3 DNA sequence: TGTGCCAGCAGCCAAGATGGGGCAGGGAATTCACCCCTCCACTTT. Translated: CASSQDGAGNSPLHF.

J is TRBJ1-1 and V is TRBV5-1; the D gene is possibly TRBD1 (6 bases). The germline gives CDR1 SGHRS, CDR2 YFSETQ. Trimming cost V 6 bases and J 3 bases, with 9 bases left between them. The CDR3 spans 12 residues. CDR3 protein: CASMGADTEAFF. In DNA form, the CDR3 reads TGCGCCAGCATGGGGGCGGACACTGAAGCTTTCTTT. Filled out from reference TRBV5-1 and TRBJ1-1, the complete variable domain reads KAGVTQTPRYLIKTRGQQVTLSCSPISGHRSVSWYQQTPGQGLQFLFEYFSETQRNKGNFPGRFSGRQFSNSRSEMNVSTLELGDSALYLCASMGADTEAFFGQGTRLTVV.

This clonotype was counted at least ten times. The chain joins TRBV29-1 to TRBJ1-5; the match to TRBD1 covers 7 bases. The V segment lost 5 bases and the J segment 1 base; nucleotides outside the gene matches: 5. CDR3 length: 14 amino acids. Germline V gene sequence: CDR1 SQVTM, CDR2 ANQGSEA. CDR3 in amino acids: CSVRQGSSNQPQHF. In nucleotides, the CDR3 is TGCAGCGTTAGACAGGGTAGCAGCAATCAGCCCCAGCATTTT.

In this sample, this clonotype turned up many times. The chain uses TRBV4-1 and TRBJ1-2; the D is unclear. The germline CDR1 and CDR2 sequences are MGHRA and YSYEKL. Trimming pared 0 bases from V and 5 bases from J, leaving 13 bases between. This CDR3 region has 15 residues. Here the CDR3 reads CASSQDPTRRYGYTF. The DNA of the CDR3 is TGCGCCAGCAGCCAAGATCCGACAAGACGATATGGCTACACCTTC.

The table lists this clonotype with many counts. This chain joins TRBV25-1 and TRBJ1-1, with D possibly matching TRBD1 (5 bases). V was clipped by 4 bases and J by 1 base, with 7 bases between them. The CDR3 runs 13 residues. CDR1 and CDR2 from the germline V gene are MGHDK and SYGVNS. The CDR3 DNA reads TGTGCCAGCAGTGGCGGGACGAACACTGAAGCTTTCTTT. Its protein is CASSGGTNTEAFF.

CDR3 sequence: CASSLRLAGVDTQYF. CDR3 nucleotide sequence: TGTGCCAGCAGCTTGAGACTAGCGGGGGTTGATACGCAGTATTTT. The chain joins TRBV7-9 to TRBJ2-3; 12 bases are shared with TRBD2. With V trimmed by 3 bases and J by 6 bases, 4 bases remained unmatched. The germline gives CDR1 SEHNR, CDR2 FQNEAQ (reference sequence). The CDR3 length is 15 residues.

This chain's CDR3 is CASSLTGTADTQYF. The CDR3 nucleotides read TGTGCCAGCAGCCTGACTGGGACCGCAGATACGCAGTATTTT. The J gene is TRBJ2-3, the V gene TRBV14; perhaps D is TRBD1 or TRBD2 (5 bases each). V lost 4 bases, J lost 4 bases, and 12 bases lay in between. Germline V gene sequence: CDR1 SGHDN, CDR2 FVKESK. This CDR3 has 14 amino acids.

At least ten counts were recorded for this clonotype. The chain combines TRBV20-1 with TRBJ1-2; no reliable D call. The germline gives CDR1 DFQATT, CDR2 SNEGSKA (reference sequence). V lost 6 bases and J lost 5, with 13 bases in between. There are 12 residues in the CDR3. Here the CDR3 reads CSAPILDYGYTF. As DNA, the CDR3 is TGCAGTGCCCCTATTTTGGATTATGGCTACACCTTC.

The sample holds many counts of this clonotype. The chain employs TRBV14 and TRBJ1-6, with a tentative D call TRBD1 (5 bases). The germline V and J ends were trimmed by 4 bases and 7 bases, with 14 bases remaining between them. This CDR3 is built from 15 residues. Germline V gene lookup returns CDR1 SGHDN and CDR2 FVKESK. The CDR3 loop is CASSRGGTVNSPLHF. The CDR3 bases are TGTGCCAGCAGCCGGGGCGGGACGGTAAATTCACCCCTCCACTTT.

The J gene is TRBJ2-3, the V gene TRBV2; unclear D gene. Trimming took 11 bases from V and 4 from J, leaving 13 bases between them. Germline CDR1 SNHLY, CDR2 FYNNEI. This CDR3 is 12 amino acids long. In DNA form, the CDR3 reads TGTGCCGGATCAAGGTGGGCAGATACGCAGTATTTT. Translated, it gives CAGSRWADTQYF.

The chain couples TRBV3-1 to TRBJ2-3; TRBD2 matches at 11 bases. This CDR3 comprises 15 residues. Unmatched junction bases numbered 3, after V lost 6 bases and J lost 1 base. In germline, CDR1 is LGHDT, CDR2 YNNKEL (reference sequence). The CDR3 region has the DNA TGTGCCAGCAGTCAGACTAGCGGGGGCACAGATACGCAGTATTTT. Residues: CASSQTSGGTDTQYF.

In this sample, this clonotype turned up a few times. The chain links TRBV20-1 to TRBJ2-7; maybe TRBD2 (6 bases). The V and J ends lost 6 bases and 0 bases respectively, with 12 bases between them. CDR3 size: 13 residues. Germline V gene data show CDR1 as DFQATT and CDR2 as SNEGSKA (reference sequence). The CDR3, as DNA: TGCAGTGCCACGACTAGAAGCTCCTACGAGCAGTACTTC. Protein product: CSATTRSSYEQYF.

This clonotype was counted many times. This rearrangement joins TRBV7-8 to TRBJ2-1; tentative D call: TRBD2 (6 bases). Germline V gene data show CDR1 as SGHVS and CDR2 as FQNEAQ. This CDR3 region has 14 residues. V lost 2 bases and J 9 bases, leaving 14 bases between the germline ends. DNA of the CDR3: TGTGCCAGCAGCTTATCCCGGACTATTGCTGAGCAGTTCTTC. Its protein product is CASSLSRTIAEQFF.

The V and J genes are TRBV5-1 and TRBJ2-2; 7 nucleotides align to TRBD1. Germline values: CDR1 SGHRS, CDR2 YFSETQ. The CDR3 sequence is 15 residues long. The V gene end was trimmed by 7 bases and the J gene end by 1 base; junction bases not matched to a gene: 7. Here the CDR3 DNA reads TGCGCCAGCCGGGACAGAAGTCGGAACACCGGGGAGCTGTTTTTT. Protein: CASRDRSRNTGELFF.